The rows below give T cell receptor beta chains drawn from one sample of a study of cytotoxic CD8 clonotypes in ibrutinib-treated CLL. The data were produced by immunoSEQ multiplex PCR, yet TCRdb's version contains in-frame clones alone and is incomplete. Among about 160,000 clones listed, approximately 77% were seen once. Sequencing was performed on PBMCs, taken after 12 months of ibrutinib treatment. Receptors originate from a human donor with chronic lymphocytic leukemia. Both conserved end residues are part of each CDR3. A D gene is named only where the DNA matches it firmly. Rows give clone size only sometimes, using once, few, many, or a class for an expanded clone.

j_call clone_size v_call d_call cdr3_nt cdr3_aa
TRBJ1-5 - TRBV28 - TGTGCCAGCAGTTTGGGTACTAGCAATCAGCCCCAGCATTTT CASSLGTSNQPQHF
TRBJ1-2 - TRBV28 - TGTGCCAGCACCAGGGACCGTGGCTACACCTTC CASTRDRGYTF
TRBJ2-3 - TRBV7-9 - TGTGCCAGCAGCTTAGAGGTCACAGATACGCAGTATTTT CASSLEVTDTQYF
TRBJ1-4 - TRBV19 TRBD1 TGTGCCAGTAGTGAAATACTCCGGGACAGGGTCCGAGAAAAACTGTTTTTT CASSEILRDRVREKLFF
TRBJ1-4 - TRBV7-2 - TGTGCCAGCAGCTTCCGGCAGGGCAGTGAAAAACTGTTTTTT CASSFRQGSEKLFF
TRBJ2-3 - TRBV2 TRBD1 TGTGCCGCTCCCGACAGGGGACGGGCAGATACGCAGTATTTT CAAPDRGRADTQYF
TRBJ1-1 - TRBV10-3 - TGTGCCATCAGCTACGGAGGGGGAAACACTGAAGCTTTCTTT CAISYGGGNTEAFF
TRBJ2-6 - TRBV7-9 - TGTGCCAGCAGCCCCCCCGGGGCCAACGTCCTGACTTTC CASSPPGANVLTF
TRBJ1-1 - TRBV6-1 - TGTGCCAGCAGTGAAAGGGAGAACACTGAAGCTTTCTTT CASSERENTEAFF
TRBJ2-3 - TRBV29-1 - TGCAGCGTTGATCGGGGGTTCCTATACACAGATACGCAGTATTTT CSVDRGFLYTDTQYF
TRBJ2-2 once TRBV19 - TGTGCCAGTAGTACGCGTGGAGGCACCGGGGAGCTGTTTTTT CASSTRGGTGELFF
TRBJ2-1 - TRBV5-1 TRBD1 TGCGCCAGCAGCTTGGATGGACAGGTGGTTGATGAGCAGTTCTTC CASSLDGQVVDEQFF
TRBJ2-1 - TRBV5-1 - TGCGCCAGCAGCCCATGGGGGCCCTCCTACAATGAGCAGTTCTTC CASSPWGPSYNEQFF
TRBJ2-1 - TRBV11-2 - TGTGCCAGCAGCCCGACCGCTACTAGTATCGAGCAGTTCTTC CASSPTATSIEQFF
TRBJ1-4 - TRBV28 TRBD1 TGTGCCAGCACTACCCTGGACAGGGCAACTAATGAAAAACTGTTTTTT CASTTLDRATNEKLFF
TRBJ2-2 - TRBV27 TRBD2 TGTGCCAGCAGCCGACTCGGACTAGCGGGCGGTGCGAACACCGGGGAGCTGTTTTTT CASSRLGLAGGANTGELFF
TRBJ1-5 - TRBV29-1 - TGCAGCGTTCGGGGGACTGGGGGTCAGCCCCAGCATTTT CSVRGTGGQPQHF
TRBJ1-2 - TRBV11-2 TRBD1 TGTGCCAGCAGTTCAGGCGGGACAGGGCTTGGCTACACCTTC CASSSGGTGLGYTF
TRBJ2-1 - TRBV7-2 - TGTGCCAGCAGCTTAGCAGACGGTACCTACAATGAGCAGTTCTTC CASSLADGTYNEQFF
TRBJ1-2 - TRBV28 - TGTGCCAGCCGTCGGCAGGGCGAGATTGGCGGCTACACCTTC CASRRQGEIGGYTF
TRBJ2-1 few TRBV19 - TGTGCCAGTAGTATAAAGGGAATCTCCTACAATGAGCAGTTCTTC CASSIKGISYNEQFF
TRBJ1-5 - TRBV19 TRBD1 TGTGCCAGTAGTAAGGACAGGAATAATCAGCCCCAGCATTTT CASSKDRNNQPQHF
TRBJ1-2 - TRBV6-5 - TGTGCCAGCAGGAGACAGGCGAGATATGGCTACACCTTC CASRRQARYGYTF
TRBJ2-5 - TRBV7-3 - TGTGCCAGCAGCCAGGCAGGGCTCCAAGAGACCCAGTACTTC CASSQAGLQETQYF
TRBJ1-1 - TRBV18 - TGTGCCAGCTCCCCGACCTATTTATACCTAAACACTGAAGCTTTCTTT CASSPTYLYLNTEAFF
TRBJ1-4 - TRBV18 - TGTGCCAGCTCACCTCCTCCAGGGAGAACTAATGAAAAACTGTTTTTT CASSPPPGRTNEKLFF
TRBJ2-1 once TRBV5-1 TRBD2 TGCGCCAGCAGGGAAACTAGCGGGAGTATCAATGAGCAGTTCTTC CASRETSGSINEQFF
TRBJ2-4 - TRBV4-3 TRBD1 TGCGCCAGCAGCCAAGAAACCCGACAGGGGAGGAACATTCAGTACTTC CASSQETRQGRNIQYF
TRBJ1-1 few TRBV7-9 - TGTGCCAGCAGCCCACGGACCGGAGCTGGAAGTACTGAAGCTTTCTTT CASSPRTGAGSTEAFF
TRBJ2-6 few TRBV28 TRBD1 TGTGCCAGCAGGTCGACAGGGGTCGGGGCCAACGTCCTGACTTTC CASRSTGVGANVLTF
TRBJ2-5 - TRBV9 - TGTGCCAGCAGCGTAGAGCCCTTAGGTCAGACCCAGTACTTC CASSVEPLGQTQYF
TRBJ1-5 once TRBV2 TRBD1 TGTGCCAGCAGTGAGCACAGGGGGCGAAACAATCAGCCCCAGCATTTT CASSEHRGRNNQPQHF
TRBJ1-2 - TRBV7-2 - TGTGCCAGCAGCTTAGCGGCGGGCCCAGCTAACTATGGCTACACCTTC CASSLAAGPANYGYTF
TRBJ1-3 few TRBV2 - TGTGCCAGCAGTGCCCCTGGGGGGGTCCGCTCTGGAAACACCATATATTTT CASSAPGGVRSGNTIYF
TRBJ2-5 few TRBV7-6 TRBD1 TGTGCCAGCAGCTCGAGACAGGGGGCGCGTATAGAGACCCAGTACTTC CASSSRQGARIETQYF
TRBJ1-1 - TRBV5-6 - TGTGCCAGCAGCTCAGGGCCCTGGGCTGAAGCTTTCTTT CASSSGPWAEAFF
TRBJ2-4 once TRBV19 TRBD2 TGTGCCAGTACAATGAGGCTAGCGGGGGGGCGTGACATTCAGTACTTC CASTMRLAGGRDIQYF
TRBJ2-2 - TRBV28 TRBD1 TGTGCCAGCAGGACAGGGGGCCGAGGCGGGGAGCTGTTTTTT CASRTGGRGGELFF
TRBJ1-2 once TRBV19 - TGTGCCAAAAAGGAGGGCTATGGCTACACCTTC CAKKEGYGYTF
TRBJ1-1 - TRBV10-2 TRBD1 TGCGCCAGCAGTAGGACAGGGATAAACACTGAAGCTTTCTTT CASSRTGINTEAFF
TRBJ2-7 - TRBV4-1 - TGCGCCAGCAGCCAAGGTCAACGGTACGAGCAGTACTTC CASSQGQRYEQYF
TRBJ1-2 - TRBV6-1 - TGTGCCAGCAGTTGGGGCGAGAACTATGGCTACACCTTC CASSWGENYGYTF